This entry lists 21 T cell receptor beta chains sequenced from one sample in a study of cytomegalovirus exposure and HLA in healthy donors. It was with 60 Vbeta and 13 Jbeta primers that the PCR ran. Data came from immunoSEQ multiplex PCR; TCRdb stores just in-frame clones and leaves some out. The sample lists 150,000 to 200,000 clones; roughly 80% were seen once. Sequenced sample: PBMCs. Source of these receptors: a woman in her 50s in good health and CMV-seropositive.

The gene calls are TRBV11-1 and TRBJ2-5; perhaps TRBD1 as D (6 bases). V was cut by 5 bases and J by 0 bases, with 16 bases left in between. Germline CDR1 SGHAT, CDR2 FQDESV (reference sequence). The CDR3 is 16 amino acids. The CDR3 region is CASSRRAGEYQETQYF. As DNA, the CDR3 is TGTGCCAGCAGCCGGCGGGCAGGGGAGTACCAAGAGACCCAGTACTTC.

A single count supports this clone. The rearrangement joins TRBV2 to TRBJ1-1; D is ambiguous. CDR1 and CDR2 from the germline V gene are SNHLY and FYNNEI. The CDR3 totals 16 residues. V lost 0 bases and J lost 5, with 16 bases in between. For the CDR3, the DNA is TGTGCCAGCAGTGAAGCGCTTCCGGGGTTGAGGACTGAAGCTTTCTTT. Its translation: CASSEALPGLRTEAFF. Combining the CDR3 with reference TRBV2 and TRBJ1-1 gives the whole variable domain EPEVTQTPSHQVTQMGQEVILRCVPISNHLYFYWYRQILGQKVEFLVSFYNNEISEKSEIFDDQFSVERPDGSNFTLKIRSTKLEDSAMYFCASSEALPGLRTEAFFGQGTRLTVV.

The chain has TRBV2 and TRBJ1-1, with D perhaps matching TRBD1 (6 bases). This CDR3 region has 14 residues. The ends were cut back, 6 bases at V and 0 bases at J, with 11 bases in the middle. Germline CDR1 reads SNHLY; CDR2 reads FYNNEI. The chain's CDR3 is CASRRGQMNTEAFF. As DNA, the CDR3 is TGTGCCAGCAGAAGAGGACAGATGAACACTGAAGCTTTCTTT.

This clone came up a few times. The CDR3 is CASNQGIRETQYF. Here the CDR3 DNA reads TGTGCCAGCAATCAGGGAATAAGGGAGACCCAGTACTTC. This chain uses TRBV11-2 with TRBJ2-5; D is perhaps TRBD1 (5 bases). V was clipped by 7 bases and J by 5 bases, with 14 bases between them. The CDR3 loop spans 13 amino acids. The germline CDR1 and CDR2 sequences are SGHAT and FQNNGV.

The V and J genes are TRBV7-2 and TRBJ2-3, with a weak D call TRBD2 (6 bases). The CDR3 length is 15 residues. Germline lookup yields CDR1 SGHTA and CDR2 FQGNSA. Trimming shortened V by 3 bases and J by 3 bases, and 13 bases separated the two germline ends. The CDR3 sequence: CASSLGGERTDTQYF. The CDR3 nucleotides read TGTGCCAGCAGCTTGGGCGGGGAGAGGACAGATACGCAGTATTTT. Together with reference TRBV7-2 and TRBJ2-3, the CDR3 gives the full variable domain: GAGVSQSPSNKVTEKGKDVELRCDPISGHTALYWYRQSLGQGLEFLIYFQGNSAPDKSGLPSDRFSAERTGGSVSTLTIQRTQQEDSAVYLCASSLGGERTDTQYFGPGTRLTVL.

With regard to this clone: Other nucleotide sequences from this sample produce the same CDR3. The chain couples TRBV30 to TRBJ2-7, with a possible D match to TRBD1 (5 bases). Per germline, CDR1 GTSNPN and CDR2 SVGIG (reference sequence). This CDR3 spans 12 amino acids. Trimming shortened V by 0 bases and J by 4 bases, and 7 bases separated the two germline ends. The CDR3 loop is CAWSVQGYEQYF. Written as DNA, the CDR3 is TGTGCCTGGAGTGTTCAGGGTTACGAGCAGTACTTC.

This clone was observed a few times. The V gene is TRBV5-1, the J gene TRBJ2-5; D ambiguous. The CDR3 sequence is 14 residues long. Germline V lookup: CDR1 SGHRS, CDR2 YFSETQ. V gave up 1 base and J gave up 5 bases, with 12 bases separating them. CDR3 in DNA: TGCGCCAGCAGCTTGACGCCGGGTGGGGAGACCCAGTACTTC. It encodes CASSLTPGGETQYF.

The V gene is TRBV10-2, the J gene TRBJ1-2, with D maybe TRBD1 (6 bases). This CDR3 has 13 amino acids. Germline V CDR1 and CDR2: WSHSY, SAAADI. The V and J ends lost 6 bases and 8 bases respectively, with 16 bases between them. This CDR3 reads CASSGQSVRGYTF. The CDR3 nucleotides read TGCGCCAGCAGCGGACAGTCCGTGAGGGGCTACACCTTC.

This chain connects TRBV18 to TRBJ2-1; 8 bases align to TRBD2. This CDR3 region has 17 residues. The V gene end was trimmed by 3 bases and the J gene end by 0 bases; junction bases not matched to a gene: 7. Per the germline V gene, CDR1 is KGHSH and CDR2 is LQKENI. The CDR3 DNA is TGTGCCAGCTCACCTTTAGCGGGGACCAGCTCCTACAATGAGCAGTTCTTC. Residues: CASSPLAGTSSYNEQFF.

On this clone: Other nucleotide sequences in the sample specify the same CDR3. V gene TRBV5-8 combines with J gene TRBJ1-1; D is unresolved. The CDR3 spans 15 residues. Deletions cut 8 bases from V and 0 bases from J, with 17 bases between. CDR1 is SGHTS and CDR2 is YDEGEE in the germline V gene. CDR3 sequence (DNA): TGTGCCAGTTACCTCTCCAGACACATGAACACTGAAGCTTTCTTT. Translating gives CASYLSRHMNTEAFF.

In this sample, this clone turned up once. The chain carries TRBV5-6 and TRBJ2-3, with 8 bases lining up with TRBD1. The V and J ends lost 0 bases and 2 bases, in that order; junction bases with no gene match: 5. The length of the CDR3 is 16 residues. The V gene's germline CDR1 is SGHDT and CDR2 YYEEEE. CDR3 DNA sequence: TGTGCCAGCAGCTTGGTGACGGACAGGGTCACAGATACGCAGTATTTT. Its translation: CASSLVTDRVTDTQYF.

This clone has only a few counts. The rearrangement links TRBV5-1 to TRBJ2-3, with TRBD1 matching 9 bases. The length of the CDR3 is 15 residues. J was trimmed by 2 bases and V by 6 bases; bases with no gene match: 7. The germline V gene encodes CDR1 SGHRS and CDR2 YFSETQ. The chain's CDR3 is CASTGTGTITDTQYF. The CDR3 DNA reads TGCGCCAGCACCGGGACAGGGACTATCACAGATACGCAGTATTTT.

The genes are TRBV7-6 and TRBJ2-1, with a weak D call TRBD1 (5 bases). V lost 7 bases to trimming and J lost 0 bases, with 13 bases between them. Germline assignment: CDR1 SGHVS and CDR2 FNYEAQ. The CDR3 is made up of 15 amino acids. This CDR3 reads CASTPTVGSYNEQFF. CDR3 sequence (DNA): TGTGCCAGCACCCCGACAGTAGGCTCCTACAATGAGCAGTTCTTC.

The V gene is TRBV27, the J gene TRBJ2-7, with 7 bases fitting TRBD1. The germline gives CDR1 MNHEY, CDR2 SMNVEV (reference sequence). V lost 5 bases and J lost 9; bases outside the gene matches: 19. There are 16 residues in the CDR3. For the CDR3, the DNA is TGTGCCAGCAGTATACTTCCCGGGACAGTCCCCCGGGGGCAGTACTTC. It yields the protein CASSILPGTVPRGQYF.

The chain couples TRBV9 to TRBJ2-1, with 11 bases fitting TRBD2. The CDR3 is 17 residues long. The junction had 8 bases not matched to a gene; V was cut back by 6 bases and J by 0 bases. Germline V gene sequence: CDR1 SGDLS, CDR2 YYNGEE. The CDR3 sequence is CASKTSGGPSSYNEQFF. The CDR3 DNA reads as TGTGCCAGCAAAACTAGCGGGGGCCCGAGCTCCTACAATGAGCAGTTCTTC. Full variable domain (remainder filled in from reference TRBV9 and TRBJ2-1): DSGVTQTPKHLITATGQRVTLRCSPRSGDLSVYWYQQSLDQGLQFLIQYYNGEERAKGNILERFSAQQFPDLHSELNLSSLELGDSALYFCASKTSGGPSSYNEQFFGPGTRLTVL.

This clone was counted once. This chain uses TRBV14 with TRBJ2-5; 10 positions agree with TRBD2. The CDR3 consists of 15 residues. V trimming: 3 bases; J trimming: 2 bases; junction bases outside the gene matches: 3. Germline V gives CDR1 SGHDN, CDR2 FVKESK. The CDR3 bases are TGTGCCAGCAGCCAGCTAGCGGGGGTTCAAGAGACCCAGTACTTC. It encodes CASSQLAGVQETQYF. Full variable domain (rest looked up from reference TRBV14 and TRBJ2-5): EAGVTQFPSHSVIEKGQTVTLRCDPISGHDNLYWYRRVMGKEIKFLLHFVKESKQDESGMPNNRFLAERTGGTYSTLKVQPAELEDSGVYFCASSQLAGVQETQYFGPGTRLLVL.

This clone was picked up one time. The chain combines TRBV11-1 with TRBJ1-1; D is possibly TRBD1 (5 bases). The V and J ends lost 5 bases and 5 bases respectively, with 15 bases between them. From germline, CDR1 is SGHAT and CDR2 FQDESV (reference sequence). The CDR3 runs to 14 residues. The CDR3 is CASSPQRRGTEAFF. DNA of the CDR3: TGTGCCAGCAGCCCTCAACGGCGGGGGACTGAAGCTTTCTTT.

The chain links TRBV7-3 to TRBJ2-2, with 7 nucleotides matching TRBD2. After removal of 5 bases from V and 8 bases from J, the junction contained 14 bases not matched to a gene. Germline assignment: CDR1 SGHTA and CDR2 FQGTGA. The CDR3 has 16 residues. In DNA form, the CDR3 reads TGTGCCAGCAGCCCCCAACGGGCTAGCGGTTCTGGGGAGCTGTTTTTT. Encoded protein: CASSPQRASGSGELFF.

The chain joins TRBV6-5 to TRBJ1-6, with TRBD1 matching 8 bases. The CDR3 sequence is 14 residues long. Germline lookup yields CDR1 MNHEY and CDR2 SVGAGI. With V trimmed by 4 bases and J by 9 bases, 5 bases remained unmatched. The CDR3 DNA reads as TGTGCCAGCAGTTCCTTAGGGACAGGTTCACCCCTCCACTTT. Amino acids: CASSSLGTGSPLHF.

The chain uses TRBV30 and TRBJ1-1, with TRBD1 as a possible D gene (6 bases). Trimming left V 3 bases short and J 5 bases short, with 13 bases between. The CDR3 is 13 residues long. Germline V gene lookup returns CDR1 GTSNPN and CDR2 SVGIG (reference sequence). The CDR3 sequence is CAWSLSGVTEAFF. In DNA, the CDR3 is TGTGCCTGGAGCCTATCAGGGGTGACTGAAGCTTTCTTT.

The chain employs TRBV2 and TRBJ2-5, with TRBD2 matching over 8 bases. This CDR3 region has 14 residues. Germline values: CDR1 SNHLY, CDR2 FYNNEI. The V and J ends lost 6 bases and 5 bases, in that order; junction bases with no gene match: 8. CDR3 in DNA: TGTGCCAGCAGAGCCCTTACGGGGGGGGAGACCCAGTACTTC. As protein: CASRALTGGETQYF.